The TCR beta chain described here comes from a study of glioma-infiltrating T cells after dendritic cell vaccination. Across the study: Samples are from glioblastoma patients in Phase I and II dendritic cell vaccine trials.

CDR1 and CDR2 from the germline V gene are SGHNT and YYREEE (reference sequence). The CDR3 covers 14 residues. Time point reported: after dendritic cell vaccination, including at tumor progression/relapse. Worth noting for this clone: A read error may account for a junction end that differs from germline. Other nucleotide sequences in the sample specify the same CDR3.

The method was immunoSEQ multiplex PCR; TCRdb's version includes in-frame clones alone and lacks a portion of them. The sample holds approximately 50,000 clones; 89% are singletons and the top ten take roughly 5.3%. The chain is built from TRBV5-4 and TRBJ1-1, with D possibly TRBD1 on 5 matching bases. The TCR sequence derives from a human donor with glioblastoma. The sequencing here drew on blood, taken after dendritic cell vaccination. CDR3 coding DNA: TGCGCCAGCAGTTCCAATACAGGTAACACTGAAGCTTTCTTT. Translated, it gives CASSSNTGNTEAFF.